The TCR beta chain described here comes from a study of T cell responses to AZD1222 COVID-19 vaccine. The study, taken as a whole, reports: Spike-specific TCR breadth and depth both grew after two AZD1222 doses. Among spike-specific TCRs, nearly half reportedly target unmutated variant regions. None of the repertoires were sampled until the peak T cell response had passed.

V gave up 5 bases and J gave up 3 bases; unmatched junction bases: 9. Germline lookup yields CDR1 LNHDA and CDR2 SQIVND (reference sequence). The CDR3 is 16 amino acids. Sequencing used immunoSEQ multiplex PCR; TCRdb keeps in-frame clones, though not all of them. The table has fewer than 85,000 clones, about 91% seen once. This clone was detected only once. Its antigen is as yet unknown. Sequencing used peripheral blood, obtained on day 0 of MenACWY control vaccination. V usage is TRBV19 and J usage is TRBJ1-2; 10 bases are a match to TRBD1. This TCR was recovered from an adult in good health. CDR3 protein: CASSSSGQGKYYGYTF. CDR3 bases: TGTGCCAGTAGTTCATCGGGACAGGGGAAATACTATGGCTACACCTTC.